This entry features one T cell receptor beta chain sequence. The data were produced by immunoSEQ multiplex PCR, yet TCRdb's version contains in-frame clones alone and is incomplete. The sample records tens of thousands of clones, roughly 83% being singletons. The record originates from a study of blood T cell repertoires in COVID-19. The CDR3 sequence is 15 residues long. Looked up from germline, CDR1 is SGHNT and CDR2 is YENEEA. Trimming removed 3 bases at V and 3 bases at J, with 15 bases between. Sequencing input: peripheral blood. The chain is built from TRBV11-3 and TRBJ2-7; D is unclear. The TCR originated in a woman of 80 years or more with acute or convalescent COVID-19. CDR3: CASSLGSQTLYEQYF. CDR3 sequence (DNA): TGTGCCAGCAGCTTGGGCAGTCAGACGCTCTACGAGCAGTACTTC. Full variable domain (rest looked up from reference TRBV11-3 and TRBJ2-7): EAGVVQSPRYKIIEKKQPVAFWCNPISGHNTLYWYLQNLGQGPELLIRYENEEAVDDSQLPKDRFSAERLKGVDSTLKIQPAELGDSAVYLCASSLGSQTLYEQYFGPGTRLTVT.